What follows describes a single T cell receptor (beta chain). Its antigen is not identified. Researchers ran the PCR with 60 Vbeta and 13 Jbeta primers. TCRdb's table, derived via immunoSEQ multiplex PCR, lists solely in-frame clones and lacks some. The data hold some 140,000 clones, with about 80% observed a single time. The sample belongs to a study of cytomegalovirus exposure and HLA in healthy donors. Study results and caveats: Rarity marked most TCR sequences, yet some public TCRs occurred in many donors. Fewer N-insertions than the approximately 700-donor mean were reportedly shown by an Asian-associated ancestry cluster in a later analysis.

The CDR3 is made up of 16 amino acids. Unmatched junction bases numbered 10, after V lost 5 bases and J lost 4 bases. From germline, CDR1 is MDHEN and CDR2 SYDVKM. This chain links TRBV28 with TRBJ2-1, with 8 nucleotides matching TRBD1. The specimen was PBMCs. The clonotype originates from a man aged 25 to 45 in good health and CMV-seronegative. CDR3 protein: CASSALAGGGYNEQFF. The CDR3 DNA is TGTGCCAGCAGTGCATTAGCAGGGGGCGGTTACAATGAGCAGTTCTTC.